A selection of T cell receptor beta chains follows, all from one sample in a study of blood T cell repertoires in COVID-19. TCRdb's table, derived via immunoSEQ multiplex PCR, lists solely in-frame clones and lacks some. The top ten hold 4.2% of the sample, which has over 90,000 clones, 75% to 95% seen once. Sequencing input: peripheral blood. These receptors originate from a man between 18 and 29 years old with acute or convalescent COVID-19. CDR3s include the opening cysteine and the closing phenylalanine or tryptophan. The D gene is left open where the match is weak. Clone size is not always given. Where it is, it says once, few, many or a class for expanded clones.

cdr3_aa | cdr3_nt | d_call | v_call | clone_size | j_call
CATGHSRPYNSPLHF | TGTGCCACGGGGCATAGTAGACCCTATAATTCACCCCTCCACTTT | - | TRBV24-1 | - | TRBJ1-6
CASSEQAGGLGTEAFF | TGTGCCAGCAGTGAACAGGCAGGGGGCTTGGGCACTGAAGCTTTCTTT | TRBD1 | TRBV6-1 | - | TRBJ1-1
CASILMGGEATGELFF | TGTGCCAGCATCCTCATGGGAGGGGAGGCCACCGGGGAGCTGTTTTTT | TRBD2 | TRBV5-5 | - | TRBJ2-2
CASSLGAPAYEQYF | TGTGCCAGCAGCTTAGGGGCCCCTGCCTACGAGCAGTACTTC | - | TRBV7-9 | - | TRBJ2-7
CASSFSADEQYF | TGTGCCAGCAGCTTCTCAGCGGACGAGCAGTACTTC | - | TRBV7-9 | few | TRBJ2-7
CASSETGQGFGYTF | TGTGCCAGCAGTGAGACGGGACAGGGCTTTGGCTACACCTTC | TRBD1 | TRBV6-4 | - | TRBJ1-2
CASSFGQNTEAFF | TGTGCCAGCAGCTTTGGACAGAACACTGAAGCTTTCTTT | - | TRBV12-3/TRBV12-4 | - | TRBJ1-1
CASSSTGGGRAFF | TGTGCCAGCAGTTCGACAGGGGGGGGTAGAGCTTTCTTT | TRBD1 | TRBV12-3/TRBV12-4 | - | TRBJ1-1
CASSIDENSGNTIYF | TGTGCCAGTAGTATAGATGAGAACTCTGGAAACACCATATATTTT | - | TRBV19 | - | TRBJ1-3
CASSDMDSLNTEAFF | TGCGCCAGCAGTGATATGGACTCCCTGAACACTGAAGCTTTCTTT | - | TRBV10-2 | - | TRBJ1-1
CASSDGTGGNEQFF | TGTGCCAGCAGTGATGGGACAGGGGGCAATGAGCAGTTCTTC | TRBD1 | TRBV6-1 | - | TRBJ2-1
CASSFPGQITDTQYF | TGTGCCAGCAGTTTCCCGGGACAGATCACAGATACGCAGTATTTT | TRBD1 | TRBV6-5 | - | TRBJ2-3
CASSFYPGGNTEAFF | TGTGCCAGCAGCTTCTATCCAGGAGGGAACACTGAAGCTTTCTTT | - | TRBV11-3 | - | TRBJ1-1
CATSMTGGLADTDTQYF | TGTGCCACCTCAATGACAGGGGGACTAGCGGACACAGATACGCAGTATTTT | TRBD2 | TRBV6-4 | - | TRBJ2-3
CASGLAPRVSRNTEAFF | TGTGCTAGTGGTTTGGCACCCAGGGTGTCAAGGAACACTGAAGCTTTCTTT | - | TRBV12-5 | - | TRBJ1-1
CASSKDSAGELFF | TGTGCCAGCAGCAAGGACAGTGCCGGGGAGCTGTTTTTT | - | TRBV3-1/TRBV3-2 | once | TRBJ2-2
CASSPKTDFGYGYTF | TGTGCCAGCTCACCGAAGACAGATTTCGGGTATGGCTACACCTTC | - | TRBV18 | few | TRBJ1-2
CASSLGPPRDTEAFF | TGTGCCAGCAGCTTAGGGCCACCGCGGGACACTGAAGCTTTCTTT | - | TRBV13 | - | TRBJ1-1
CATSRDLGGRVNEQFF | TGTGCCACCAGCAGAGATCTCGGCGGGAGAGTAAATGAGCAGTTCTTC | TRBD2 | TRBV15 | - | TRBJ2-1
CAWSVNSLNYGYTF | TGTGCCTGGAGTGTAAACTCCCTTAACTATGGCTACACCTTC | - | TRBV30 | - | TRBJ1-2
CASSLAMTNTEAFF | TGTGCCAGCAGCTTAGCCATGACAAACACTGAAGCTTTCTTT | - | TRBV7-8 | - | TRBJ1-1
CASSPGGGGVKLFF | TGTGCCAGCAGCCCCGGCGGAGGAGGCGTAAAACTGTTTTTT | - | TRBV6-6 | few | TRBJ1-4
CASSKFSGTSTDTQYF | TGTGCCAGTAGCAAGTTTAGCGGGACTAGCACAGATACGCAGTATTTT | TRBD2 | TRBV19 | - | TRBJ2-3
CASSLTGQGTYEQYF | TGTGCCAGCAGCTTAACAGGGCAGGGTACTTACGAGCAGTACTTC | - | TRBV7-9 | - | TRBJ2-7
CATSPFEGDRNEKLFF | TGTGCCACCAGCCCCTTTGAGGGGGATAGGAATGAAAAACTGTTTTTT | - | TRBV15 | - | TRBJ1-4
CASSYPLGNQPQHF | TGTGCCAGCAGTTACCCATTAGGCAATCAGCCCCAGCATTTT | - | TRBV6-2/TRBV6-3 | - | TRBJ1-5
CASSYSTTGPNYGYTF | TGTGCCAGCAGTTACTCGACGACAGGACCGAACTATGGCTACACCTTC | - | TRBV6-5 | - | TRBJ1-2
CASSDGGLGKNIQYF | TGTGCCAGCAGTGACGGGGGGCTGGGCAAAAACATTCAGTACTTC | - | TRBV2 | - | TRBJ2-4
CASSQATRTGVRSYTF | TGCGCCAGCAGCCAAGCAACGCGTACGGGGGTGAGGAGCTACACCTTC | - | TRBV4-1 | - | TRBJ1-2
CAWTYTPGGNNEQFF | TGTGCCTGGACCTACACGCCCGGGGGGAACAATGAGCAGTTCTTC | TRBD2 | TRBV30 | - | TRBJ2-1
CASSQGVRSDRESYNEQFF | TGTGCCAGCAGCCAAGGGGTACGGTCGGACCGGGAATCCTACAATGAGCAGTTCTTC | - | TRBV3-1/TRBV3-2 | once | TRBJ2-1
CASSPYEEQYF | TGTGCCAGCTCCCCCTATGAGGAGCAGTACTTC | - | TRBV7-9 | - | TRBJ2-7
CASSIQGKYEQYF | TGTGCCAGTAGTATCCAGGGGAAGTACGAGCAGTACTTC | - | TRBV19 | few | TRBJ2-7
CASIRDTEAFF | TGTGCCAGCATTCGGGACACTGAAGCTTTCTTT | - | TRBV2 | - | TRBJ1-1
CASSDGFSSYNEQFF | TGTGCCAGCAGTGATGGTTTCAGCTCCTACAATGAGCAGTTCTTC | - | TRBV2 | - | TRBJ2-1
CATSDPGGAEYGYTF | TGTGCCACCAGTGACCCAGGGGGCGCAGAGTATGGCTACACCTTC | TRBD1 | TRBV24-1 | - | TRBJ1-2
CASSPGLSTDTQYF | TGTGCCAGCAGCCCGGGACTTAGCACAGATACGCAGTATTTT | - | TRBV7-2 | - | TRBJ2-3
CASSVGQLNNSPLHF | TGTGCCAGCAGTGTCGGACAGCTTAATAATTCACCCCTCCACTTT | - | TRBV2 | - | TRBJ1-6
CASSIARQSWNTEAFF | TGTGCCAGTAGTATAGCCAGGCAGTCATGGAACACTGAAGCTTTCTTT | - | TRBV19 | - | TRBJ1-1
CASSLLQYNSPLHF | TGTGCCAGCAGTTTATTACAGTATAATTCACCCCTCCACTTT | - | TRBV27 | - | TRBJ1-6
CASCLAGGPTDTQYF | TGTGCCAGCTGTCTAGCGGGGGGGCCCACAGATACGCAGTATTTT | TRBD2 | TRBV27 | - | TRBJ2-3
CASSSGTGGAGQPQHF | TGTGCCAGCAGTTCCGGGACAGGGGGCGCAGGGCAGCCCCAGCATTTT | TRBD1 | TRBV28 | - | TRBJ1-5
CASSLTGRNTEAFF | TGTGCCAGCAGTCTTACGGGGAGGAACACTGAAGCTTTCTTT | - | TRBV27 | - | TRBJ1-1
CASSVRRSTSGGTEQFF | TGCGCCAGCAGCGTGCGTCGATCGACTAGCGGGGGGACTGAGCAGTTCTTC | TRBD2 | TRBV5-1 | once | TRBJ2-1
CASSSGQGLIQPQHF | TGTGCCAGCAGCTCCGGACAGGGTTTAATTCAGCCCCAGCATTTT | TRBD1 | TRBV7-6 | - | TRBJ1-5
CASSADQGDYGYTF | TGTGCCAGCAGTGCGGATCAGGGTGATTATGGCTACACCTTC | - | TRBV6-4 | - | TRBJ1-2
CATRQGAGELFF | TGTGCCACCAGACAGGGGGCGGGGGAGCTGTTTTTT | TRBD1 | TRBV24-1 | - | TRBJ2-2
CAWSDGLFRWGASSYEQYF | TGTGCCTGGAGCGACGGCCTATTCAGGTGGGGCGCTAGTTCCTACGAGCAGTACTTC | - | TRBV30 | - | TRBJ2-7
CASSMTGTVNSPLHF | TGTGCCAGTAGTATGACCGGGACAGTTAATTCACCCCTCCACTTT | TRBD1 | TRBV19 | - | TRBJ1-6
CATPGQENEKLFF | TGCGCCACACCGGGACAGGAGAATGAAAAACTGTTTTTT | TRBD1 | TRBV10-2 | - | TRBJ1-4